A single sample gave rise to the 2 T cell receptor beta chains below, sequenced in a study of blood T cell repertoires in COVID-19. TCRdb's copy holds only in-frame clones and misses some; the assay was immunoSEQ multiplex PCR. The profile shows about 260,000 clones, roughly 87% of them singletons. Sample: peripheral blood. The receptors were gathered from a human donor in a cohort sampled during active COVID-19.

CDR3 coding DNA: TGTGCCAGCTCTATCAAAGAGCAGGGAAACTATGGCTACACCTTC. Its translation is CASSIKEQGNYGYTF. This chain joins TRBV18 and TRBJ1-2, with a tentative D call TRBD1 (5 bases). CDR1 KGHSH and CDR2 LQKENI come from the germline V gene. V was cut by 6 bases and J by 2 bases, with 16 bases left in between. The CDR3 length is 15 residues.

The V and J genes are TRBV6-5 and TRBJ1-1, with TRBD1 matching over 7 bases. CDR3 length: 15 residues. CDR1 and CDR2 (germline): MNHEY, SVGAGI. Trimming cost V 6 bases and J 0 bases; bases outside gene matches: 7. CDR3 DNA sequence: TGTGCCAGCAGAGACATCGGACAGGTGAACACTGAAGCTTTCTTT. Its protein product is CASRDIGQVNTEAFF.